This T cell receptor (beta chain) was sequenced during a study of tumor-infiltrating lymphocytes in primary liver carcinoma. The template, 500 ng total RNA, yielded TCR beta cDNA made with a constant-region primer. For TCR beta, libraries were produced by three nested multiplex PCR rounds using slightly modified ARM-PCR. The study ran its first two PCR rounds for nine to eleven cycles each, using TRBV1-TRBV30 forward primers and a C-beta reverse primer. From the multiplex PCR reads, TCRdb called clonotypes with MiXCR, one entry per CDR3 protein. The top ten hold 9% of the sample, which has about 320,000 distinct CDR3 sequences, more than 55% seen once. Germline V gene sequence: CDR1 SGHTA, CDR2 FQGTGA. The trim removed 5 bases at V and 5 bases at J, leaving 3 bases unmatched. This CDR3 region has 14 residues. As regards this clonotype: A much bigger clone sits one base away, suggesting this may be a read error.

Unsorted whole blood yielded blood RNA, and germline DNA was extracted as well. J is TRBJ2-5 and V is TRBV7-3; 12 nucleotides match TRBD2. The receptor was derived from a man aged 35 to 55 with primary liver carcinoma and hepatitis B virus infection. The sequenced sample consisted of peripheral blood. In DNA form, the CDR3 reads TGTGCCAGCAGCCTGACTAGCGGGAGTGAGACCCAGTACTTC. As protein: CASSLTSGSETQYF.